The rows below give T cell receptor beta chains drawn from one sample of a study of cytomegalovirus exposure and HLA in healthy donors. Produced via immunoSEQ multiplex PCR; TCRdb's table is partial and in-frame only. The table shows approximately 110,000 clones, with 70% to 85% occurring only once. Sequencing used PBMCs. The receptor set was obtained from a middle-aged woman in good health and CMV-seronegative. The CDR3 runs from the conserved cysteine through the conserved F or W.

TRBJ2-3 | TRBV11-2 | CASSLGLAGDTQYF
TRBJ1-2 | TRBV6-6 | CASSHNRGDYGYTF
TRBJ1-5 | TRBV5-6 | CASSRTVGDQPQHF
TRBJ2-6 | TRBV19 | CASSISRREVMVVSGANVLTF
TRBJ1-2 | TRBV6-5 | CASSSSRGGYGYTF
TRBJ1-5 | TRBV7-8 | CASSLARLGNQPQHF
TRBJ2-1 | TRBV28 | CASSSPGTTLGNEQFF
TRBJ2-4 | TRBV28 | CASSTSGGNIQYF
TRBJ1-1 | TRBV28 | CASTTRGGTAFF
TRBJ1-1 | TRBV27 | CASSLGQGRHTEAFF
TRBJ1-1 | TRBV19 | CASQLLFGSSYGMNTEAFF
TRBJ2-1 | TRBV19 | CASSILMGQSSYNEQFF
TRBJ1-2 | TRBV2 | CASLRTDNAYGYTF
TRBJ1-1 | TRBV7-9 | CASSLLTEAFF
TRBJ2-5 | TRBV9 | CASSVGGWSGGRETQYF